What follows are 3 T cell receptor beta chains derived from one specimen sequenced in a study of spatial heterogeneity in lung cancer. One entry per CDR3 protein, called by TCRdb with MiXCR from the 5' RACE reads. The sample contains 25,000 to 30,000 distinct CDR3 sequences, approximately 5.6% of which appear only once. The time point here: blood at routine non-recurrence follow-up after resection. The study sequenced unsorted whole RNA from tumor, nontumor lung or frozen PBMC. The material was PBMCs, obtained at follow-up. All receptors come from a male donor with early-stage non-small cell lung cancer.

In its sample, this clonotype was seen many times. V is TRBV9 and J is TRBJ2-3, with a weak D call TRBD1 (5 bases). CDR3 length equals 16 residues. Trimming shortened V by 4 bases and J by 2 bases, and 17 bases separated the two germline ends. CDR1 is SGDLS and CDR2 is YYNGEE in the germline V gene. CDR3 coding DNA: TGTGCCAGCAGCCCCTCCCGACAGAGATACACAGATACGCAGTATTTT. The encoded protein is CASSPSRQRYTDTQYF.

This clonotype has only a few counts. J is TRBJ2-7 and V is TRBV24-1, with 8 bases identical to TRBD2. The ends lost 8 bases at V and 4 bases at J; junction bases unmatched: 18. The germline CDR1 and CDR2 sequences are KGHDR and SFDVKD. The CDR3 is 17 amino acids. The CDR3 here is CATTLAWAVAGRYEQYV. For the CDR3, the DNA is TGTGCCACCACCCTCGCCTGGGCGGTAGCGGGGAGGTACGAGCAGTACGTC.

The chain joins TRBV25-1 to TRBJ2-3; possible D gene TRBD2, 7 bases. The CDR3 length is 16 residues. CDR1 and CDR2 from the germline V gene are MGHDK and SYGVNS. The V and J ends lost 5 bases and 3 bases respectively, with 18 bases between them. Here the CDR3 reads CASSLHRRGATDTQYF. In nucleotides, the CDR3 is TGTGCCAGCAGTTTGCATAGACGGGGGGCGACAGATACGCAGTATTTT.